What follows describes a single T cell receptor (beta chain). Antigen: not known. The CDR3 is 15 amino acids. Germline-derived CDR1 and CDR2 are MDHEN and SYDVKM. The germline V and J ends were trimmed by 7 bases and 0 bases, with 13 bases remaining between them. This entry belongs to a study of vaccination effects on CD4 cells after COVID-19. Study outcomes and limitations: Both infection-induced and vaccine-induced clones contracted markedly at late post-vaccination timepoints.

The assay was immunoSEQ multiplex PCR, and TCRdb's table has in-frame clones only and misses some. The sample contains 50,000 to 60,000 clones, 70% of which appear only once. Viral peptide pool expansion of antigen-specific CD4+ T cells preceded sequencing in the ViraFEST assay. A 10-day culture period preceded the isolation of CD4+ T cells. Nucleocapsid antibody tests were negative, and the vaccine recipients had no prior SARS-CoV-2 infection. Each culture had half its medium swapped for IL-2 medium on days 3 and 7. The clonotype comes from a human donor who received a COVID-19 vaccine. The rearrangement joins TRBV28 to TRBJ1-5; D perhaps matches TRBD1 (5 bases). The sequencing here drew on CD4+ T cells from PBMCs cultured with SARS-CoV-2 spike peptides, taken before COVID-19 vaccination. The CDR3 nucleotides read TGTGCCAGCATCCTCGGGACGGATAGCAATCAGCCCCAGCATTTT. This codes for CASILGTDSNQPQHF.